The present T cell receptor beta chain was sequenced within a study of long-term antiretroviral therapy in people with HIV (dated by TCRdb to between 2021 and 2023). With regard to the full study: The earliest samples were collected approximately a decade before the 2015 WHO recommendation for immediate ART, a period when ART was typically delayed until CD4 counts fell. A retrospective serial study tested whether ART initiation and durable HIV suppression were associated with changes in peripheral blood TRB repertoire composition and diversity. From 25 to 30 adults with confirmed HIV infection, the cohort provided roughly 200 cryopreserved PBMC samples, gathered serially across a mean of about six years (range 1-12). Of the approximately 30 participants with HIV, roughly twelve were female. No cross-contamination during QIAcube processing was seen in test extractions of a monoclonal T-cell line run alongside a few dozen polyclonal samples.

To be included, a participant needed at least one PBMC sample from before ART initiation plus at least two post-ART samples. Treatment was received in the United States of America by all participants with HIV. Before DNA extraction, cryopreserved samples of roughly 0.9-11 million PBMC were thawed and washed. At the time of the earliest PBMC sample for each participant with HIV, ages ranged from about 23 to 60 years. Each participant contributed PBMC samples from 1-4 timepoints before ART initiation and 2-8 timepoints after ART initiation, with a median of 7 samples. Serial HIV viral load, CD4+ T-cell count, ART history and demographic data were obtained for every participant. Genomic DNA was extracted from unsorted PBMC with a Qiagen kit on a QIAcube, processed in batches of 12 samples. The CDR3, cysteine through phenylalanine, is 14 amino acids long. Solely the CDR3 DNA is kept, with 42 bases framed from the first base. V drops 3 bases and J drops 5 bases, leaving 13 bases in between. Per the germline V gene, MDHEN is the CDR1 and SYDVKM is the CDR2.

What the work shows at the level of the full study, not this receptor alone: Unsorted PBMC were profiled instead of sorted CD4+ and CD8+ T cells because pre-ART samples had limited cell numbers. Narrower CDR3 length ranges were observed in HIV repertoires than in controls, and an antigen-experienced repertoire with only a slight naive shift after ART was suggested by the network structure. The samples span the years 2004 to 2017, and the ART regimens used may be less effective than current regimens. At every time point, the repertoire was dominated by expanded TRB clones first identified before ART initiation, although this dominance fluctuated and, in many PLHIV, declined after ART. Owing to limited PBMC availability, only the TCR beta chain was sequenced, without alpha chain pairing. Inferences about post-ART repertoire changes are limited because no data were available on ART adherence, viral resistance or therapy changes. ART initiation was associated with a significant increase in TRB diversity, but diversity stayed significantly below transplant donor controls even after long-term ART.

The immunoSEQ hsTCRB v3.0 assay was used at survey level resolution for TRB variable region sequencing. The target sequencing depth for TRB was about 40,000-55,000 T-cell genomes per sample. Pooled TRB libraries were sequenced on an Illumina MiSeq with a v3 150-cycle kit. Regarding the original processing steps: Repertoire analysis was performed in R inside a reproducible Nextflow workflow that covered QC, data transformation and analysis. LymphoSeq2, an R package for AIRR-Seq data exploration, was used to implement custom analyses. A few samples yielding fewer than 5000 total TRB sequences were excluded, leaving more than 150 analyzed HIV repertoires. Of the 188 retained HIV repertoires, over 55 were collected before and roughly 130 after ART initiation. Each repertoire was downsampled to 5000 TRB nucleotide sequences, and summary statistics were averaged across 100 downsampling iterations. TRB sequences were retained for analysis only if CDR3 regions of at least seven amino acids were present. A Shannon entropy-derived clonality score and the Gini coefficient were used to measure diversity. In the repertoire networks, any two of the top 5000 CDR3 amino acid sequences were connected whenever the two sequences differed by an edit distance of one. For TRB CDR3 amino acid sequences, antigen specificity groups and MHC restriction were predicted with GLIPH2. Known CMV, EBV, HIV or tissue antigen associations were flagged by matching CDR3 amino acid sequences against VDJdb and McPAS-TCR. Pre-ART, post-ART and control groups were compared with Wilcoxon signed-rank tests and Holm-Bonferroni correction. Imported from immuneACCESS, the table was reduced by TCRdb to in-frame sequences with V and J called. These copies leave out some clones; in studies compared against another copy, an unresolved V gene accounts for under half, and the cause of the remainder is not known. D and trimming were read from the DNA, whereas the V and J calls and clone size are those reported in that table. Present in this sample are some 20,000 clones, around 80% of which were seen just once. Together, the top ten hold 6% to 8% of the sample.

Notes on this clone: The target of this receptor is not known. The input lacks base qualities; no much larger clone sits a single base away.

Here the sequenced sample was unsorted PBMCs, taken at the start of antiretroviral therapy, before treatment. The clonotype was recovered from a woman between 35 and 50 years old with HIV. The chain is made from TRBV28 and TRBJ1-1, with TRBD1 tentatively as D gene (6 bases match). In nucleotides, the sequence is TGTGCCAGCAGTTTTTATGGACAGATAACTGAAGCTTTCTTT. This gives the protein CASSFYGQITEAFF.